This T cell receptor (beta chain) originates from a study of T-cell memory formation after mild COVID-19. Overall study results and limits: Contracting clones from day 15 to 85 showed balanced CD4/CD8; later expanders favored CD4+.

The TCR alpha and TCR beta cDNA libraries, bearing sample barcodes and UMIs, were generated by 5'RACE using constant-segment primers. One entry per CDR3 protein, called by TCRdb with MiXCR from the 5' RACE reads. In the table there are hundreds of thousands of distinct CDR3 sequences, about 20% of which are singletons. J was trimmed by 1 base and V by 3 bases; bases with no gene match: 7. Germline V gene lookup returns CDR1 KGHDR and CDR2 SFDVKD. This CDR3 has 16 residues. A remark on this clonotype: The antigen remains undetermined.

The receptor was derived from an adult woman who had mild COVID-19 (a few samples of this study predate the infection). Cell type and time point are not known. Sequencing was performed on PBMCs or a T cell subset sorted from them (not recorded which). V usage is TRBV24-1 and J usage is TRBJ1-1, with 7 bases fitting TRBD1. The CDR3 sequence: CATSDTRQGPNTEAFF. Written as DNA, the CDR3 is TGTGCCACCAGTGATACACGACAGGGACCGAACACTGAAGCTTTCTTT.